Listed here are 15 T cell receptor beta chains from one sample, sequenced in a study of beta chain features in type 1 diabetes. Study results and limitations: All four CD4+ subsets from Type 1 diabetes patients carried moderately but significantly shorter TCRB CDR3s.

Their antigen targets remain unknown. What was sequenced were expressed TCRB transcripts, since all of the isolated RNA had been reverse transcribed. Using immunoSEQ multiplex PCR, the repertoire was profiled, and TCRdb retains in-frame clones only, with some absent. The repertoire holds about 650,000 clones, around 11% seen once, with 0.09% to 0.15% in the top ten. Sequencing was done on a sample of naive CD4+ T cells from blood. These receptors were taken from a man aged 30 to 45 with type 1 diabetes.

The J gene is TRBJ1-4, the V gene TRBV5-6; perhaps TRBD1 as D (5 bases). CDR3 length: 17 residues. V lost 1 base, J lost 7 bases, and 20 bases lay in between. Germline V gives CDR1 SGHDT, CDR2 YYEEEE. The CDR3 sequence: CASSLRVGTGNFEKLFF. The CDR3 nucleotides are TGTGCCAGCAGCTTGAGGGTTGGGACTGGGAATTTTGAAAAACTGTTTTTT. Based on the CDR3 plus reference TRBV5-6 and TRBJ1-4, the full variable domain is DAGVTQSPTHLIKTRGQQVTLRCSPKSGHDTVSWYQQALGQGPQFIFQYYEEEERQRGNFPDRFSGHQFPNYSSELNVNALLLGDSALYLCASSLRVGTGNFEKLFFGSGTQLSVL.

This clone occurred a few times. V gene TRBV27 combines with J gene TRBJ2-3; the match to TRBD2 covers 10 bases. The ends lost 7 bases at V and 3 bases at J; junction bases unmatched: 7. The CDR3 is made up of 15 amino acids. Germline CDR1 reads MNHEY; CDR2 reads SMNVEV (reference sequence). The CDR3 sequence: CASKSGGAGTDTQYF. Here the CDR3 DNA reads TGTGCCAGCAAGAGCGGGGGGGCAGGTACAGATACGCAGTATTTT.

This chain connects TRBV5-4 to TRBJ1-6; TRBD1 is a possible D gene (6 bases). This CDR3 has 17 amino acids. The V end was cut by 4 bases, the J end by 8 bases, with 22 bases between. Germline V gene data show CDR1 as SGHNT and CDR2 as YYREEE (reference sequence). DNA for the CDR3: TGTGCCAGCAGCGGGGGGGCCGGGACAAAGGTTGATTCACCCCTCCACTTT. Protein product: CASSGGAGTKVDSPLHF.

This clone has a handful of counts. In nucleotides, the CDR3 is TGTGCCAGTAGTCAGACTCAGGGCGATACGCAGTATTTT. It encodes CASSQTQGDTQYF. The V and J genes are TRBV19 and TRBJ2-3, with D maybe TRBD1 (5 bases). Trimming stripped 5 bases from V and 6 bases from J, with 12 bases between. Germline V CDR1 and CDR2: LNHDA, SQIVND (reference sequence). The CDR3 contains 13 residues. Together with reference TRBV19 and TRBJ2-3, the CDR3 gives the full variable domain: DGGITQSPKYLFRKEGQNVTLSCEQNLNHDAMYWYRQDPGQGLRLIYYSQIVNDFQKGDIAEGYSVSREKKESFPLTVTSAQKNPTAFYLCASSQTQGDTQYFGPGTRLTVL.

This clone has a handful of counts. The gene calls are TRBV7-9 and TRBJ2-5; D possibly corresponds to TRBD1 (5 bases). CDR3 length equals 15 residues. Germline V gene sequence: CDR1 SEHNR, CDR2 FQNEAQ (reference sequence). The germline V and J ends were trimmed by 4 bases and 5 bases, with 17 bases remaining between them. The chain's CDR3 is CASSSSGLKGETQYF. Written as DNA, the CDR3 is TGTGCCAGCAGCTCCTCGGGCCTCAAGGGGGAGACCCAGTACTTC.

This clone was observed a few times. The V and J genes are TRBV18 and TRBJ2-2; D remains unclear. CDR1 is KGHSH, CDR2 LQKENI, per germline. This CDR3 is 15 amino acids long. V was trimmed by 0 bases and J by 6 bases, leaving 11 bases between them. CDR3 residues: CASSPPARSPGELFF. The CDR3 bases are TGTGCCAGCTCACCACCGGCCAGGAGTCCCGGGGAGCTGTTTTTT.

The table lists this clone with a few counts. The rearrangement links TRBV5-1 to TRBJ2-7; possible D gene TRBD2, 6 bases. V gave up 0 bases and J gave up 2 bases, with 12 bases separating them. Germline V CDR1 and CDR2: SGHRS, YFSETQ. This CDR3 comprises 15 residues. CDR3 in amino acids: CASSLAEGTPYEQYF. CDR3 nucleotides: TGCGCCAGCAGCTTGGCCGAGGGGACTCCCTACGAGCAGTACTTC.

This clone has only a few counts. The chain links TRBV9 to TRBJ2-6; D uncertain. CDR1 and CDR2 (germline): SGDLS, YYNGEE. CDR3 size: 16 residues. Trimming removed 0 bases at V and 0 bases at J, with 7 bases between. CDR3 sequence (DNA): TGTGCCAGCAGCGTAGATCAAGGCTCTGGGGCCAACGTCCTGACTTTC. This translates into CASSVDQGSGANVLTF.

This clone was detected a few times. The chain combines TRBV7-2 with TRBJ2-7; D is undetermined. V was shortened by 5 bases and J by 1 base, with 15 bases between the two germline ends. The CDR3 is made up of 15 amino acids. Germline CDR1 and CDR2: SGHTA and FQGNSA. For the CDR3, the DNA is TGTGCCAGCAGCGTCAGTAATACCCGTTCCTACGAGCAGTACTTC. It yields the protein CASSVSNTRSYEQYF.

The chain has TRBV6-6 and TRBJ2-7; D may be TRBD1 (5 bases). Looked up from germline, CDR1 is MNHNY and CDR2 is SVGAGI (reference sequence). The CDR3 consists of 16 residues. V lost 5 bases, J lost 0 bases, and 17 bases lay in between. The chain's CDR3 is CASSGAVTLNSYEQYF. CDR3 nucleotide sequence: TGTGCCAGCAGTGGGGCAGTTACGTTGAACTCCTACGAGCAGTACTTC.

The chain carries TRBV6-9 and TRBJ2-7; D gene unclear. Trimming removed 6 bases at V and 1 base at J, with 10 bases between. Germline loops: CDR1 MNHGY, CDR2 SVAAGI. This CDR3 spans 13 amino acids. The CDR3 region is CASRKIKSYEQYF. The CDR3 nucleotides read TGTGCCAGCAGAAAGATAAAATCCTACGAGCAGTACTTC.

This clone was seen only a few times. This chain links TRBV5-6 with TRBJ2-3, with D possibly being TRBD1 (5 bases). There are 16 residues in the CDR3. Between the trimmed V and J ends, which lost 4 bases and 2 bases, there was a span of 17 bases. Germline V gene lookup returns CDR1 SGHDT and CDR2 YYEEEE. The CDR3: CASSPLGAGNTDTQYF. In DNA, the CDR3 is TGTGCCAGCAGCCCCCTAGGGGCAGGGAACACAGATACGCAGTATTTT.

The chain uses TRBV29-1 and TRBJ2-3, with 9 bases aligning to TRBD1. The germline CDR1 and CDR2 sequences are SQVTM and ANQGSEA. The V gene end was trimmed by 6 bases and the J gene end by 3 bases; junction bases not matched to a gene: 4. The CDR3 sequence is 13 residues long. CDR3 loop: CSVGTGKTDTQYF. The DNA of the CDR3 is TGCAGCGTCGGGACAGGGAAAACAGATACGCAGTATTTT.

The chain links TRBV9 to TRBJ2-2, with D perhaps TRBD1 (9 bases). CDR3 size: 16 residues. The V and J ends lost 6 bases and 4 bases respectively, with 19 bases between them. The V gene's germline CDR1 is SGDLS and CDR2 YYNGEE. This CDR3 is CASTFGGDRATGELFF. The CDR3 bases are TGTGCCAGCACCTTCGGGGGGGACAGGGCCACCGGGGAGCTGTTTTTT. The full variable domain, with the rest looked up from reference TRBV9 and TRBJ2-2, is DSGVTQTPKHLITATGQRVTLRCSPRSGDLSVYWYQQSLDQGLQFLIQYYNGEERAKGNILERFSAQQFPDLHSELNLSSLELGDSALYFCASTFGGDRATGELFFGEGSRLTVL.

This clone has just a few counts. The genes are TRBV9 and TRBJ2-5; 8 nucleotides line up with TRBD1. Germline CDR1 is SGDLS and CDR2 is YYNGEE. V trimming: 4 bases; J trimming: 5 bases; junction bases outside the gene matches: 7. The CDR3 has 14 residues. Here the CDR3 DNA reads TGTGCCAGCAGCACCGCAGGGGGCTCGGAGACCCAGTACTTC. Translated: CASSTAGGSETQYF.